Below are 18 T cell receptor beta chains sequenced from a single sample in a study of lymphopenia after photon versus proton radiotherapy. Generated by immunoSEQ multiplex PCR, the TCRdb table keeps only in-frame clones and is missing some. The sample has tens of thousands of clones; around 90% are singletons. This specimen consisted of peripheral blood, obtained from a patient treated with proton-based radiotherapy. Every receptor here comes from a woman in her 70s with pancreatic cancer. Some clones in this sample may be carry-over from other donors' samples.

This clone has just one count. The chain recombines TRBV6-1 with TRBJ2-3, with D possibly TRBD2 on 5 matching bases. V was clipped by 0 bases and J by 6 bases, with 25 bases between them. This CDR3 is 19 amino acids long. The germline V gene encodes CDR1 MNHNS and CDR2 SASEGT. This chain's CDR3 is CASSEAPTLGARGRDTQYF. CDR3 coding DNA: TGTGCCAGCAGTGAAGCGCCGACCCTGGGAGCGAGAGGCAGGGATACGCAGTATTTT.

The chain has TRBV19 and TRBJ2-6; D assignment may be TRBD1 or TRBD2 (6 bases each). This CDR3 contains 16 residues. Germline V gene sequence: CDR1 LNHDA, CDR2 SQIVND (reference sequence). The V gene lost 7 bases and the J gene lost 6 bases, with 19 bases spanning the gap. Written as DNA, the CDR3 is TGTGCCAGTATGGTCGGGGGCGCCGCCGTGGCCAACGTCCTGACTTTC. Protein product: CASMVGGAAVANVLTF.

The V gene is TRBV7-9, the J gene TRBJ1-1; TRBD1 agrees at 9 bases. Germline loops: CDR1 SEHNR, CDR2 FQNEAQ (reference sequence). The CDR3 spans 14 residues. Trimming removed 3 bases from V and 9 bases from J; junction bases left unmatched: 8. The CDR3 sequence is CASSFGTGSMQAFF. In DNA form, the CDR3 reads TGTGCCAGCAGCTTCGGGACAGGGTCTATGCAAGCTTTCTTT.

The chain links TRBV30 to TRBJ2-1, with D possibly TRBD2 on 6 matching bases. The germline CDR1 and CDR2 sequences are GTSNPN and SVGIG (reference sequence). The CDR3 covers 12 residues. The V and J ends lost 3 bases and 4 bases respectively, with 7 bases between them. CDR3 region: CAWRTRYNEQFF. The DNA for the CDR3 is TGTGCCTGGAGGACTAGATACAATGAGCAGTTCTTC. Supplemented by reference TRBV30 and TRBJ2-1, the full variable domain reads SQTIHQWPATLVQPVGSPLSLECTVEGTSNPNLYWYRQAAGRGLQLLFYSVGIGQISSEVPQNLSASRPQDRQFILSSKKLLLSDSGFYLCAWRTRYNEQFFGPGTRLTVL.

This chain uses TRBV7-3 with TRBJ2-5; D not certain. The CDR3 runs to 13 residues. Between the trimmed V and J ends, which lost 4 bases and 5 bases, there was a span of 11 bases. Per germline, CDR1 SGHTA and CDR2 FQGTGA. The CDR3 coding sequence is TGTGCCAGCAGCTCCGTCCCCGCCGAGACCCAGTACTTC. Residues: CASSSVPAETQYF.

V usage is TRBV29-1 and J usage is TRBJ2-3; a weak D match, TRBD1 (6 bases). The V and J ends lost 7 bases and 5 bases respectively, with 22 bases between them. This CDR3 is built from 15 residues. CDR1 SQVTM and CDR2 ANQGSEA come from the germline V gene. CDR3 amino acids: CSGAQGYLLGDTQYF. DNA for the CDR3: TGCAGCGGTGCTCAGGGGTACCTTCTCGGAGATACGCAGTATTTT.

This chain joins TRBV7-2 and TRBJ1-1, with D uncertain. The V gene lost 1 base and the J gene lost 0 bases, with 9 bases spanning the gap. Germline V gene data show CDR1 as SGHTA and CDR2 as FQGNSA. The CDR3 is 15 amino acids. The CDR3 bases are TGTGCCAGCAGCTTAGGTCCAGGCATGAACACTGAAGCTTTCTTT. Encoded protein: CASSLGPGMNTEAFF.

This clone was seen only a few times. J is TRBJ1-1 and V is TRBV25-1, with D uncertain. The CDR3 has 13 residues. CDR1 MGHDK and CDR2 SYGVNS come from the germline V gene. V dropped 7 bases and J dropped 0 bases, with 9 bases sitting between them. The CDR3 DNA follows: TGTGCCAGCATTGGCATTATGAACACTGAAGCTTTCTTT. Translation gives CASIGIMNTEAFF.

The V and J genes are TRBV2 and TRBJ2-7; D may be TRBD1 (6 bases). Germline CDR1 is SNHLY and CDR2 is FYNNEI. The CDR3 contains 13 residues. Trimming left V 10 bases short and J 3 bases short, with 16 bases between. In DNA form, the CDR3 reads TGTGCCACCAACCGGGACACTCACTACGAGCAGTACTTC. Translating gives CATNRDTHYEQYF.

This chain links TRBV18 with TRBJ1-2; D perhaps matches TRBD1 (6 bases). CDR1 is KGHSH, CDR2 LQKENI, per germline. This CDR3 spans 17 amino acids. The germline V and J ends were trimmed by 5 bases and 2 bases, with 21 bases remaining between them. The CDR3 region has the DNA TGTGCCAGCTCAACTTCGGGGGATCCAGGGGTAAACTATGGCTACACCTTC. This encodes CASSTSGDPGVNYGYTF.

The chain has TRBV28 and TRBJ1-2, with 8 bases fitting TRBD1. J gave up 6 bases and V 1 base, and 1 base lay outside the gene matches. The CDR3 consists of 13 residues. The V gene's germline CDR1 is MDHEN and CDR2 SYDVKM. The CDR3, as DNA: TGTGCCAGCAGTTTATCGGGACAGGATGGCTACACCTTC. It codes for CASSLSGQDGYTF.

The V call is TRBV29-1, the J call TRBJ1-2, with TRBD1 matching over 11 bases. The germline V gene encodes CDR1 SQVTM and CDR2 ANQGSEA. The CDR3 has 15 residues. V trimming: 6 bases; J trimming: 8 bases; junction bases outside the gene matches: 14. CDR3 nucleotides: TGCAGCGTAGTATCTTACCGGGACAGGGGGGTAGGCTACACCTTC. Residues: CSVVSYRDRGVGYTF. The whole variable domain, remainder taken from reference TRBV29-1 and TRBJ1-2, is SAVISQKPSRDICQRGTSLTIQCQVDSQVTMMFWYRQQPGQSLTLIATANQGSEATYESGFVIDKFPISRPNLTFSTLTVSNMSPEDSSIYLCSVVSYRDRGVGYTFGSGTRLTVV.

The rearrangement joins TRBV14 to TRBJ1-1, with no clear D. The CDR3 has 17 residues. The germline V gene encodes CDR1 SGHDN and CDR2 FVKESK. V shed 1 base and J shed 3 bases, with 18 bases lying between them. CDR3 DNA: TGTGCCAGCAGCCAAGTTCCGTCCAGGTGGGCGGACACTGAAGCTTTCTTT. It encodes CASSQVPSRWADTEAFF. The complete variable domain, with remaining parts taken from reference TRBV14 and TRBJ1-1, reads EAGVTQFPSHSVIEKGQTVTLRCDPISGHDNLYWYRRVMGKEIKFLLHFVKESKQDESGMPNNRFLAERTGGTYSTLKVQPAELEDSGVYFCASSQVPSRWADTEAFFGQGTRLTVV.

This clone appeared a single time. The rearrangement joins TRBV13 to TRBJ1-1; 8 bases are a match to TRBD1. V lost 5 bases to trimming and J lost 5 bases; unmatched junction nucleotides: 10. CDR3 length: 15 residues. The germline V gene has CDR1 PRHDT and CDR2 FYEKMQ (reference sequence). CDR3: CASSPSTGGATEAFF. Here the CDR3 DNA reads TGTGCCAGCAGCCCGTCAACAGGGGGGGCTACTGAAGCTTTCTTT.

The rearrangement links TRBV27 to TRBJ2-2; 10 bases are a match to TRBD2. The CDR3 loop spans 16 amino acids. Germline-derived CDR1 and CDR2 are MNHEY and SMNVEV (reference sequence). After removal of 4 bases from V and 4 bases from J, the junction contained 6 bases not matched to a gene. CDR3 region: CASSSSGRVVTGELFF. CDR3 in DNA: TGTGCCAGCAGTTCAAGCGGGAGGGTCGTCACCGGGGAGCTGTTTTTT.

The CDR3 nucleotides are TGTGCCAGCAGTTACGACAGTCGTTTCGGGGCCAACGTCCTGACTTTC. Its translation is CASSYDSRFGANVLTF. This rearrangement joins TRBV6-6 to TRBJ2-6; maybe TRBD1 (5 bases). Trimming removed 2 bases from V and 4 bases from J, with 12 bases in between. Germline lookup yields CDR1 MNHNY and CDR2 SVGAGI (reference sequence). The CDR3 sequence is 16 residues long.

About this clone: At one boundary the junction diverges from the germline segment, which might be a read error. V usage is TRBV6-1 and J usage is TRBJ2-7, with 9 positions matching TRBD1. Germline V gene sequence: CDR1 MNHNS, CDR2 SASEGT. This CDR3 is 13 amino acids long. CDR3 sequence (DNA): TGTGCCAGCAGGGACAGGGGCTCCTTCGAGCAGTACTTC. Its protein product is CASRDRGSFEQYF.

The chain recombines TRBV10-3 with TRBJ2-7; TRBD1 matches 9 bases. This CDR3 contains 14 residues. Trimming at V came to 6 bases and at J to 5 bases, leaving 8 bases not matched to a gene. In germline, CDR1 is ENHRY, CDR2 SYGVKD. In DNA form, the CDR3 reads TGTGCCATCAGGTCGGACAGGGGAGGTGACGAGCAGTACTTC. It codes for CAIRSDRGGDEQYF.